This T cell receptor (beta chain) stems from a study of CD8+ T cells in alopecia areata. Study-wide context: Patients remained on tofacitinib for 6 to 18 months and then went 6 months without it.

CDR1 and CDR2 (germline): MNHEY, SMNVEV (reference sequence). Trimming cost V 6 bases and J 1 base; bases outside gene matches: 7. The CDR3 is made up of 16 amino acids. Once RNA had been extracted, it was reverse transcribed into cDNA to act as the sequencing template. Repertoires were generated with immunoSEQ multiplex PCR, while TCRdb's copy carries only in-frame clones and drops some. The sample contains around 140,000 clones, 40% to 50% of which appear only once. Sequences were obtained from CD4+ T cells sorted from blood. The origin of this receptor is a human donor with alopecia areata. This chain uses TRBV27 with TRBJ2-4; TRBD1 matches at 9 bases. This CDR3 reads CASRRTGGAAKNIQYF. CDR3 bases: TGTGCCAGCAGACGCACAGGGGGCGCCGCCAAAAACATTCAGTACTTC.